The following is a T cell receptor (beta chain) sequence with its context. The source of the sample is a study of shared clonotypes between healthy human individuals. This table comes from immunoSEQ multiplex PCR, and its TCRdb copy is limited to in-frame clones, with some not included. The sample records 750,000 to 1,000,000 clones, around 92% being singletons. Positively selected for CCR7, the CD45RO-negative cells used as naive CD8 cells excluded terminally differentiated effector memory CD45RA+ cells. CDR1 and CDR2 (germline): MGHRA, YSYEKL. V lost 1 base and J lost 2; bases outside the gene matches: 13. The CDR3 loop spans 20 amino acids.

The sample was naive CD8+ T cells sorted from blood. This sequence joins TRBV4-1 and TRBJ2-1; 11 bases match TRBD2. This TCR derives from a man aged 25 to 40 in good health. The CDR3 loop is CASSQVSSGRASGTYNEQFF. CDR3 nucleotides: TGCGCCAGCAGCCAAGTCAGTAGCGGGAGGGCTAGTGGGACCTACAATGAGCAGTTCTTC.